The rows below give T cell receptor beta chains drawn from one sample of a study of blood T cell repertoires in COVID-19. Profiled with immunoSEQ multiplex PCR; TCRdb holds only in-frame clones, not every one. The repertoire consists of around 130,000 clones, with approximately 88% occurring once and the leading ten covering roughly 2.2%. Sequenced: peripheral blood. The receptors were gathered from a man between 65 and 85 years old with active COVID-19. The CDR3 runs from the conserved cysteine through the conserved F or W.

j_call,v_call,cdr3_aa
TRBJ2-2,TRBV24-1,CATSDAGRTTGELFF
TRBJ2-1,TRBV5-4,CASSFRTSGRSNEQFF
TRBJ2-1,TRBV7-9,CASSSSAEQFF
TRBJ1-1,TRBV5-1,CASSPKSNTEAFF
TRBJ2-3,TRBV11-3,CASSSPRDTADTQYF
TRBJ2-1,TRBV12-3/TRBV12-4,CASSTTGGHEQFF
TRBJ2-7,TRBV25-1,CASSEYGTTEQYF
TRBJ2-7,TRBV28,CASSLLTGGREQYF
TRBJ2-4,TRBV18,CASSPGLTFGKNIQYF
TRBJ2-1,TRBV30,CAWSLSGNNEQFF
TRBJ2-2,TRBV10-3,CAISNGRNTGELFF
TRBJ2-3,TRBV18,CASSELRDTQYF
TRBJ1-5,TRBV4-3,CASSRDTGSNQPQHF
TRBJ2-5,TRBV4-3,CASSQGQLQETQYF
TRBJ2-3,TRBV19,CASSMAATGTDTQYF
TRBJ2-2,TRBV7-9,CASSGRGTAGGANTGELFF
TRBJ2-3,TRBV7-3,CASSLSPAGQITDTQYF
TRBJ1-2,TRBV30,CAGGDRANGYTF
TRBJ2-3,TRBV6-5,CASGVGRRSDTQYF
TRBJ2-2,TRBV7-3,CASSLRGGTGELFF
TRBJ2-2,TRBV7-2,CASSLTGPPPGELFF
TRBJ1-1,TRBV19,CASTPRVGSGSAEAFF
TRBJ1-1,TRBV5-6,CASSGRQGGTEAFF
TRBJ1-1,TRBV29-1,CSAGTDTEAFF
TRBJ2-7,TRBV27,CASSLSRGTSYEQYF
TRBJ1-2,TRBV4-1,CASSQGTYGYTF
TRBJ2-7,TRBV5-1,CASSQDSGYEQYF
TRBJ2-7,TRBV3-1/TRBV3-2,CASRPRGSSYEQYF
TRBJ1-1,TRBV5-8,CASSVGQMNTEAFF
TRBJ2-1,TRBV4-2,CASSQDPGEDEQFF
TRBJ1-1,TRBV9,CASSRQENTEAFF
TRBJ1-2,TRBV10-3,CAISDPGVPSDGYTF
TRBJ2-5,TRBV10-3,CAISLGGSEETQYF
TRBJ2-6,TRBV5-8,CASSLGTGVDNVLTF
TRBJ2-7,TRBV9,CASSVGTSVEYEQYF
TRBJ1-5,TRBV15,CATSSHDRGSNQPQHF
TRBJ1-1,TRBV19,CASTGTGWNTEAFF
TRBJ1-1,TRBV19,CASSIGQVLSPEAFF
TRBJ2-2,TRBV7-8,CASSASGTGRTGELFF
TRBJ1-5,TRBV7-9,CASSLDHSGQPQHF
TRBJ2-7,TRBV27,CASSLVLQGAQGEQYF